This TCR beta chain derives from a study of T cell changes during pregnancy in multiple sclerosis. Method: immunoSEQ multiplex PCR; TCRdb's copy keeps in-frame clones and lacks some. The repertoire includes tens of thousands of clones, about nine tenths of them detected once, and about 1.2% sits in the top ten. This clone was observed once. V dropped 5 bases and J dropped 6 bases, with 5 bases sitting between them. Per the germline V gene, CDR1 is MNHNS and CDR2 is SASEGT. The CDR3 has 12 residues. The V gene is TRBV6-1, the J gene TRBJ1-6; no definite D call. The sample was peripheral blood, taken after pregnancy. This clonotype was sampled from a female donor in good health, enrolled as a control in a pregnancy study. The CDR3 sequence: CASSTGNSPLHF. The CDR3 nucleotides read TGTGCCAGCAGTACGGGTAATTCACCCCTCCACTTT.